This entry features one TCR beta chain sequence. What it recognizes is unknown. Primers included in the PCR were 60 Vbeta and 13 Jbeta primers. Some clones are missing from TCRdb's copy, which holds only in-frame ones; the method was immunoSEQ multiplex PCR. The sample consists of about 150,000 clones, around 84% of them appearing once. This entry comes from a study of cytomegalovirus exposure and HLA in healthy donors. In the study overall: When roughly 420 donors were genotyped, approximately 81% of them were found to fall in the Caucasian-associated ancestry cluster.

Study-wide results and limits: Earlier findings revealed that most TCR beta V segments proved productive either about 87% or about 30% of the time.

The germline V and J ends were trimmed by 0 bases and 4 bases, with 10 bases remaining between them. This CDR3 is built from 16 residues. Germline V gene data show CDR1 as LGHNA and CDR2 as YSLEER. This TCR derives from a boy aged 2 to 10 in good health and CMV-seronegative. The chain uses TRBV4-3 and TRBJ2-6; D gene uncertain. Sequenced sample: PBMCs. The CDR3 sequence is CASSQDSGAGANVLTF. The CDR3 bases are TGCGCCAGCAGCCAAGATTCCGGTGCGGGGGCCAACGTCCTGACTTTC.